This T cell receptor beta chain was recorded in a study of blood T cell repertoires in COVID-19. Clones were sequenced by immunoSEQ multiplex PCR, and TCRdb holds only the in-frame ones, with some missing. The sample records a few hundred thousand clones, 70% to 90% being singletons. This TCR was recovered from a woman in her thirties or forties who had recovered from COVID-19. What was sequenced was PBMCs or T cells enriched from blood (not recorded which).

As DNA, the CDR3 is TGCGCCAGCCGCCCCGCGGGAGGGGACACTGAAGCTTTCTTT. Its protein product is CASRPAGGDTEAFF. The rearrangement links TRBV5-1 to TRBJ1-1, with D possibly being TRBD1 (5 bases). This CDR3 has 14 amino acids. Between the trimmed V and J ends, which lost 7 bases and 3 bases, there was a span of 16 bases. The germline CDR1 and CDR2 sequences are SGHRS and YFSETQ.